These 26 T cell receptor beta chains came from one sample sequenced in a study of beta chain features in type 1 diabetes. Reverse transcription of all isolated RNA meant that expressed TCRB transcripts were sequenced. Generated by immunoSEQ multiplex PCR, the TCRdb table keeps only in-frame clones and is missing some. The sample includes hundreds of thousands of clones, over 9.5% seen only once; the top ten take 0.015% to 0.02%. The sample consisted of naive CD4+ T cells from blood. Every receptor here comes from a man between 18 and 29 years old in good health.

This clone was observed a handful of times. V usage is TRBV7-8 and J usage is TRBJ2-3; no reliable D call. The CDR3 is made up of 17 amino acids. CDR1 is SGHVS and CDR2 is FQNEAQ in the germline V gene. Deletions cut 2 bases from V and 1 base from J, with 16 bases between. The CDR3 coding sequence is TGTGCCAGCAGCTTAAAGCGTTTGGTTCGTGGCACAGATACGCAGTATTTT. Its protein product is CASSLKRLVRGTDTQYF.

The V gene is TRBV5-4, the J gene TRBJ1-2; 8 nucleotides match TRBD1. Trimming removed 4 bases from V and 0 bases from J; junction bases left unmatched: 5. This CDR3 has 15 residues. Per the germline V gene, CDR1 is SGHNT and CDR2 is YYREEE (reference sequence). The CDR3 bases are TGTGCCAGCAGCATGGGGACAGGCACTAACTATGGCTACACCTTC. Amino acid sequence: CASSMGTGTNYGYTF. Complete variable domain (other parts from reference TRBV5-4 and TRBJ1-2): ETGVTQSPTHLIKTRGQQVTLRCSSQSGHNTVSWYQQALGQGPQFIFQYYREEENGRGNFPPRFSGLQFPNYSSELNVNALELDDSALYLCASSMGTGTNYGYTFGSGTRLTVV.

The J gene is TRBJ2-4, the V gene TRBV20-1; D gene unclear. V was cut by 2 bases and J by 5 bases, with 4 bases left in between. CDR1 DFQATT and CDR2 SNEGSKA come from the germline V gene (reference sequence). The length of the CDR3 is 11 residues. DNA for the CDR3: TGCAGTGCTAGACAGGAAAACATTCAGTACTTC. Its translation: CSARQENIQYF.

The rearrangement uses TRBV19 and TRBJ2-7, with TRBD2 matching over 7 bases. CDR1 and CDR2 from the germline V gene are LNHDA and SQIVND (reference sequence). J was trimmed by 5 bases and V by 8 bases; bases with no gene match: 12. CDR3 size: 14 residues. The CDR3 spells CASGRGTSPDEQYF. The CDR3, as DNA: TGTGCCAGTGGGAGGGGCACGAGCCCCGACGAGCAGTACTTC.

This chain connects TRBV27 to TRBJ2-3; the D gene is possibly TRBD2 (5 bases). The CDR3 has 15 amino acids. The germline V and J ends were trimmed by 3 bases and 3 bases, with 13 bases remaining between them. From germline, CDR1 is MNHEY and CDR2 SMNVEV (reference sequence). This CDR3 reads CASSFRPAETDTQYF. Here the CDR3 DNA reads TGTGCCAGCAGTTTTCGGCCAGCGGAGACAGATACGCAGTATTTT.

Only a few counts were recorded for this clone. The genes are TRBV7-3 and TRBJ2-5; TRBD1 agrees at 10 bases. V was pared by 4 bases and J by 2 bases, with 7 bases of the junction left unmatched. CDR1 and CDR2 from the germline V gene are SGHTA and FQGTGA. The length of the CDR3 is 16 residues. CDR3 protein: CASSSTGTGDQETQYF. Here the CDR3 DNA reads TGTGCCAGCAGCTCGACAGGGACAGGGGATCAAGAGACCCAGTACTTC.

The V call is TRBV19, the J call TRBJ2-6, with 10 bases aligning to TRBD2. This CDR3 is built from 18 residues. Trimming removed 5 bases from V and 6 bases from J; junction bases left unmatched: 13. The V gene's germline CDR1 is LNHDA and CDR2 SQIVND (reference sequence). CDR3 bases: TGTGCCAGTAGTCTGCTTAGCGGGGGGCGCGAGGAGGCCAACGTCCTGACTTTC. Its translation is CASSLLSGGREEANVLTF.

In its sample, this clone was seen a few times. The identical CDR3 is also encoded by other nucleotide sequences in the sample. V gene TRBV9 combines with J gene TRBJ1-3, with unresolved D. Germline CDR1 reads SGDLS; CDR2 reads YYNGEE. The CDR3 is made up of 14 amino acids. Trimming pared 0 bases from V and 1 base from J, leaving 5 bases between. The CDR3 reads CASSVGLSGNTIYF. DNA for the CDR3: TGTGCCAGCAGCGTAGGGCTTTCTGGAAACACCATATATTTT.

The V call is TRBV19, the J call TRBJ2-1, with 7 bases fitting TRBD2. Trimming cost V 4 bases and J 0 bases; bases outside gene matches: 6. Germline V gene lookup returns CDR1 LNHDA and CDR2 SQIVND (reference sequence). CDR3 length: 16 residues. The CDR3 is CASSTPGGSSYNEQFF. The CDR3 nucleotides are TGTGCCAGTAGTACCCCCGGGGGGAGCTCCTACAATGAGCAGTTCTTC.

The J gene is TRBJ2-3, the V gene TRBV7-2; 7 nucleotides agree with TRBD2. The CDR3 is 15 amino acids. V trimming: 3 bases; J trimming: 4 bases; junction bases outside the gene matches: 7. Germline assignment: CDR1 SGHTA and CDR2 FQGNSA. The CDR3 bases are TGTGCCAGCAGCTTGGGGGGAGGGCCCTCAGATACGCAGTATTTT. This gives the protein CASSLGGGPSDTQYF.

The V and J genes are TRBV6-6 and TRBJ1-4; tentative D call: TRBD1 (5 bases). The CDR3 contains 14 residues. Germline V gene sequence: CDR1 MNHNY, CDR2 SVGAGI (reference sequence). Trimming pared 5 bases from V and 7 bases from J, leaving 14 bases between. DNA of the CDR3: TGTGCCAGCAGTGCGGGTGGGGGGGGTGAAAAACTGTTTTTT. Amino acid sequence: CASSAGGGGEKLFF.

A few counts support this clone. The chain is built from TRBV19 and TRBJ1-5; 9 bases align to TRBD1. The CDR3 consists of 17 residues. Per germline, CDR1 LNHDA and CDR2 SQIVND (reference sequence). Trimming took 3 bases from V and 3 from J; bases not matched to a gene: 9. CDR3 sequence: CASSMGQGQSNNQPQHF. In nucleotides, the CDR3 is TGTGCCAGTAGTATGGGACAGGGACAATCCAACAATCAGCCCCAGCATTTT. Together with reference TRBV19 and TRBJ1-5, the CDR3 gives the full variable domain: DGGITQSPKYLFRKEGQNVTLSCEQNLNHDAMYWYRQDPGQGLRLIYYSQIVNDFQKGDIAEGYSVSREKKESFPLTVTSAQKNPTAFYLCASSMGQGQSNNQPQHFGDGTRLSIL.

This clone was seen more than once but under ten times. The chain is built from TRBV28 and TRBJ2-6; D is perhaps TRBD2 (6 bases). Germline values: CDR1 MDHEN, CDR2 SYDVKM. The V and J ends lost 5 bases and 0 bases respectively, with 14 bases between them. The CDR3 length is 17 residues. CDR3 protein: CASSGAGSGSGANVLTF. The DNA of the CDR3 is TGTGCCAGCAGTGGTGCGGGGTCAGGCTCTGGGGCCAACGTCCTGACTTTC.

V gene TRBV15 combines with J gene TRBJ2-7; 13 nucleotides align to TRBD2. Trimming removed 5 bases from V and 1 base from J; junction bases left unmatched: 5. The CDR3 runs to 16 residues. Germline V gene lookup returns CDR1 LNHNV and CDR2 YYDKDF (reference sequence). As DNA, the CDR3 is TGTGCCACCAGCCCCCGGGGACTAGCGGGATCCTACGAGCAGTACTTC. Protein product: CATSPRGLAGSYEQYF.

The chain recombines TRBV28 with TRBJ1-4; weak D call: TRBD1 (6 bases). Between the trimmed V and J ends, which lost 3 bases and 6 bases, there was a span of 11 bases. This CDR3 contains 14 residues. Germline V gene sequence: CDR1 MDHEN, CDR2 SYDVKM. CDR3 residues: CASSLGGADEKLFF. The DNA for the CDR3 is TGTGCCAGCAGTTTGGGGGGGGCAGATGAAAAACTGTTTTTT.

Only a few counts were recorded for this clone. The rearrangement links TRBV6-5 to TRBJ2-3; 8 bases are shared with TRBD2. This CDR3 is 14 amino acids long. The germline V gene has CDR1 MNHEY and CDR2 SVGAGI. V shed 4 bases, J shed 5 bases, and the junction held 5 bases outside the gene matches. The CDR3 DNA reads TGTGCCAGCAGTTCCCGGGGGGGGAGAGATACGCAGTATTTT. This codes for CASSSRGGRDTQYF.

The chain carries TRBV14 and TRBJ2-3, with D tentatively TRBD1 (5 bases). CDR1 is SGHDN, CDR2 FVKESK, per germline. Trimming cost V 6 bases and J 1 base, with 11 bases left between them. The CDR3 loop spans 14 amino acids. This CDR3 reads CASRRGVGTDTQYF. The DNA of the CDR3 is TGTGCCAGCAGAAGGGGCGTGGGCACAGATACGCAGTATTTT.

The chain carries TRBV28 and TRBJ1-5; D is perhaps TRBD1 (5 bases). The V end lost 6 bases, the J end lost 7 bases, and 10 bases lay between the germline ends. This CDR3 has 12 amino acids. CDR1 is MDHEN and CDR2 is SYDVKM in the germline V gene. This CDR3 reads CASRQGSQPQHF. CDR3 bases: TGTGCCAGCAGGCAGGGTAGCCAGCCCCAGCATTTT.

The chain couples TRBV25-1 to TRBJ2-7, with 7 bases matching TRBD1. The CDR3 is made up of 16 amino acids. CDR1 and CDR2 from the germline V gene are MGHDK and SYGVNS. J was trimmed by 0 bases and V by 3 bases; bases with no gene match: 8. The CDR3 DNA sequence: TGTGCCAGCAGTGACCACACCAGACAGGGCTCCTACGAGCAGTACTTC. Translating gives CASSDHTRQGSYEQYF.

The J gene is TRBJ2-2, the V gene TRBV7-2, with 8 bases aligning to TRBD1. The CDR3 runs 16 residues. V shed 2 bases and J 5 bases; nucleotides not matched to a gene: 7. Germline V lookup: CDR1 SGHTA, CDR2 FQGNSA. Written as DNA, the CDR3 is TGTGCCAGCAGCTTATTTCCAGGGGGCTCAACCGGGGAGCTGTTTTTT. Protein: CASSLFPGGSTGELFF. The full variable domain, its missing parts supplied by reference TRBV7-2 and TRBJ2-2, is GAGVSQSPSNKVTEKGKDVELRCDPISGHTALYWYRQSLGQGLEFLIYFQGNSAPDKSGLPSDRFSAERTGGSVSTLTIQRTQQEDSAVYLCASSLFPGGSTGELFFGEGSRLTVL.

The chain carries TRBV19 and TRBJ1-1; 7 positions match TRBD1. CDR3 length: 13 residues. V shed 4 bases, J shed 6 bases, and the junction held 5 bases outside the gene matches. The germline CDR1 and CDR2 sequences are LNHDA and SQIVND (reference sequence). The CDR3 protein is CASSNTGVAEAFF. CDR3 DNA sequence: TGTGCCAGTAGTAATACAGGGGTCGCTGAAGCTTTCTTT.

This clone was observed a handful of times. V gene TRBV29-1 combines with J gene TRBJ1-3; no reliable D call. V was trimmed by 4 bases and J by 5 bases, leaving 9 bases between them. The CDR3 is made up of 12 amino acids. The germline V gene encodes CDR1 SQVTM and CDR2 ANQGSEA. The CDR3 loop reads CSVAEGRNTIYF. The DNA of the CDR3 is TGCAGCGTTGCGGAGGGCCGAAACACCATATATTTT. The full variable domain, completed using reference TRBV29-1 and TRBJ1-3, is SAVISQKPSRDICQRGTSLTIQCQVDSQVTMMFWYRQQPGQSLTLIATANQGSEATYESGFVIDKFPISRPNLTFSTLTVSNMSPEDSSIYLCSVAEGRNTIYFGEGSWLTVV.

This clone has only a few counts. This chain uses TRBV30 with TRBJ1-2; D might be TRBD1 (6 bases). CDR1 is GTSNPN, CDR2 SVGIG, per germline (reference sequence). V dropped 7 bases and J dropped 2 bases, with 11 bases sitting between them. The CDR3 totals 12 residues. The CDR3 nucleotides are TGTGCCTCACTTAGGGGGAACTATGGCTACACCTTC. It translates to CASLRGNYGYTF.

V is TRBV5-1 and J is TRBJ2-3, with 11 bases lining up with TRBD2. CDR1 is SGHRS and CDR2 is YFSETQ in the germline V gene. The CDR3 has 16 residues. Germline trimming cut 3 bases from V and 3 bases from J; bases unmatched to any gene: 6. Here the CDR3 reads CASSSGLAALTDTQYF. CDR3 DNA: TGCGCCAGCAGCTCGGGACTAGCGGCGCTAACAGATACGCAGTATTTT.

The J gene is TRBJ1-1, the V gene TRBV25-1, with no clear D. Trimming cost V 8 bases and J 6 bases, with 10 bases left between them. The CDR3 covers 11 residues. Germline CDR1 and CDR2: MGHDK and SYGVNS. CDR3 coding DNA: TGTGCCAGCCTCGGAGGGTCTGAAGCTTTCTTT. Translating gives CASLGGSEAFF. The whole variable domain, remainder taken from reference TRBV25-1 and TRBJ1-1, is EADIYQTPRYLVIGTGKKITLECSQTMGHDKMYWYQQDPGMELHLIHYSYGVNSTEKGDLSSESTVSRIRTEHFPLTLESARPSHTSQYLCASLGGSEAFFGQGTRLTVV.

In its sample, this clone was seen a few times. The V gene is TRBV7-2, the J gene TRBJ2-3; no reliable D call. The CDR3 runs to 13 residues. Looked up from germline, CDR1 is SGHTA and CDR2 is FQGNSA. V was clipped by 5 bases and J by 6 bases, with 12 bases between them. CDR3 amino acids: CASSASILDTQYF. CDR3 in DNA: TGTGCCAGCAGCGCGAGTATCCTGGATACGCAGTATTTT. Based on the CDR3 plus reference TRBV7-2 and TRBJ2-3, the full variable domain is GAGVSQSPSNKVTEKGKDVELRCDPISGHTALYWYRQSLGQGLEFLIYFQGNSAPDKSGLPSDRFSAERTGGSVSTLTIQRTQQEDSAVYLCASSASILDTQYFGPGTRLTVL.